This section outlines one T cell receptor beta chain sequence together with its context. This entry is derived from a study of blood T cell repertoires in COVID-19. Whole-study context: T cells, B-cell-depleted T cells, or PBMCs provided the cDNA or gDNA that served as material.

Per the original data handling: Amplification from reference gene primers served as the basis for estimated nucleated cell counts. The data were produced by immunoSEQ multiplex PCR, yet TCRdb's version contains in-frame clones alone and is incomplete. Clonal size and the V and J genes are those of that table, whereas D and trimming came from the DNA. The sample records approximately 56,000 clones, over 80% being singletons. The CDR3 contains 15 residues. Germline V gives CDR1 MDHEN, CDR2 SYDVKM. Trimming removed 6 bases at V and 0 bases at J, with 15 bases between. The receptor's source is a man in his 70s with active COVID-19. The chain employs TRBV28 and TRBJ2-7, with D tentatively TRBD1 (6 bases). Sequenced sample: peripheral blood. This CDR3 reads CASRGALLSSYEQYF. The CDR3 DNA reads TGTGCCAGCAGGGGGGCCCTCCTGAGCTCCTACGAGCAGTACTTC.